The 9 T cell receptor beta chains in this list originate from one sample, sequenced in a study of cytomegalovirus exposure and HLA in healthy donors. The PCR had 60 Vbeta and 13 Jbeta primers. Libraries were prepared by immunoSEQ multiplex PCR; TCRdb keeps only in-frame clonotypes and omits some of them. Of 150,000 to 200,000 clones in the sample, roughly four fifths were seen once. Input material: PBMCs. The source of these receptors is a woman in her 40s in good health and CMV-seronegative.

This chain connects TRBV6-6 to TRBJ2-1; D remains ambiguous. The ends were cut back, 4 bases at V and 1 base at J, with 2 bases in the middle. The germline CDR1 and CDR2 sequences are MNHNY and SVGAGI (reference sequence). The CDR3 sequence is 12 residues long. The CDR3 reads CASSLSYNEQFF. The CDR3 bases are TGTGCCAGCAGTTTATCCTACAATGAGCAGTTCTTC.

V is TRBV7-9 and J is TRBJ1-1; D unclear. The V end lost 2 bases, the J end lost 1 base, and 8 bases lay between the germline ends. The CDR3 runs to 14 residues. The V gene's germline CDR1 is SEHNR and CDR2 FQNEAQ (reference sequence). Here the CDR3 reads CASSLPERNTEAFF. Written as DNA, the CDR3 is TGTGCCAGCAGCTTACCCGAGAGGAACACTGAAGCTTTCTTT.

The chain is built from TRBV6-4 and TRBJ1-5, with 7 bases matching TRBD1. The germline gives CDR1 MRHNA, CDR2 SNTAGT. Trimming removed 4 bases from V and 6 bases from J; junction bases left unmatched: 9. The CDR3 runs to 15 residues. The DNA of the CDR3 is TGTGCCAGCAGTGCCCGACGACAGGGAACTCAGCCCCAGCATTTT. The encoded protein is CASSARRQGTQPQHF.

The genes are TRBV29-1 and TRBJ2-1; a weak D match, TRBD2 (6 bases). Trimming removed 5 bases at V and 6 bases at J, with 8 bases between. CDR1 is SQVTM, CDR2 ANQGSEA, per germline. The CDR3 runs to 11 residues. DNA for the CDR3: TGCAGCGTTAGGAGGGGCAATGAGCAGTTCTTC. Protein product: CSVRRGNEQFF.

This clone was found a few times. The chain is built from TRBV6-5 and TRBJ2-7; 7 nucleotides line up with TRBD1. There are 15 residues in the CDR3. Germline V gene data show CDR1 as MNHEY and CDR2 as SVGAGI. V trimming: 6 bases; J trimming: 0 bases; junction bases outside the gene matches: 8. In DNA, the CDR3 is TGTGCCAGCAGGCGCCGGGACAGCATCTCCTACGAGCAGTACTTC. Protein sequence: CASRRRDSISYEQYF.

V usage is TRBV9 and J usage is TRBJ1-1, with unresolved D. V lost 3 bases, J lost 0 bases, and 6 bases lay in between. Germline lookup yields CDR1 SGDLS and CDR2 YYNGEE. The CDR3 totals 13 residues. The CDR3 is CASSAGVNTEAFF. In DNA, the CDR3 is TGTGCCAGCAGCGCCGGGGTGAACACTGAAGCTTTCTTT. The full variable domain, completed using reference TRBV9 and TRBJ1-1, is DSGVTQTPKHLITATGQRVTLRCSPRSGDLSVYWYQQSLDQGLQFLIQYYNGEERAKGNILERFSAQQFPDLHSELNLSSLELGDSALYFCASSAGVNTEAFFGQGTRLTVV.

J is TRBJ1-2 and V is TRBV5-8; D perhaps matches TRBD1 (5 bases). CDR3 length: 13 residues. The germline V gene encodes CDR1 SGHTS and CDR2 YDEGEE. The ends were cut back, 0 bases at V and 6 bases at J, with 9 bases in the middle. CDR3 coding DNA: TGTGCCAGCAGCTTGGACAGGCAGGATGGCTACACCTTC. Its translation is CASSLDRQDGYTF.

V and J are TRBV6-5 and TRBJ2-3, with 9 bases identical to TRBD2. With V trimmed by 2 bases and J by 6 bases, 9 bases remained unmatched. The germline CDR1 and CDR2 sequences are MNHEY and SVGAGI. CDR3 length: 16 amino acids. CDR3 region: CASSYKAAGGSDTQYF. As DNA, the CDR3 is TGTGCCAGCAGTTACAAAGCAGCGGGAGGATCGGATACGCAGTATTTT.

The CDR3 DNA reads as TGTGCCAGCAGTTTAGGGGGCCTCTATAGCAATCAGCCCCAGCATTTT. This translates into CASSLGGLYSNQPQHF. The chain is built from TRBV28 and TRBJ1-5, with D possibly being TRBD1 (6 bases). The CDR3 is 16 amino acids. CDR1 is MDHEN and CDR2 is SYDVKM in the germline V gene. V was shortened by 2 bases and J by 0 bases, with 11 bases between the two germline ends.